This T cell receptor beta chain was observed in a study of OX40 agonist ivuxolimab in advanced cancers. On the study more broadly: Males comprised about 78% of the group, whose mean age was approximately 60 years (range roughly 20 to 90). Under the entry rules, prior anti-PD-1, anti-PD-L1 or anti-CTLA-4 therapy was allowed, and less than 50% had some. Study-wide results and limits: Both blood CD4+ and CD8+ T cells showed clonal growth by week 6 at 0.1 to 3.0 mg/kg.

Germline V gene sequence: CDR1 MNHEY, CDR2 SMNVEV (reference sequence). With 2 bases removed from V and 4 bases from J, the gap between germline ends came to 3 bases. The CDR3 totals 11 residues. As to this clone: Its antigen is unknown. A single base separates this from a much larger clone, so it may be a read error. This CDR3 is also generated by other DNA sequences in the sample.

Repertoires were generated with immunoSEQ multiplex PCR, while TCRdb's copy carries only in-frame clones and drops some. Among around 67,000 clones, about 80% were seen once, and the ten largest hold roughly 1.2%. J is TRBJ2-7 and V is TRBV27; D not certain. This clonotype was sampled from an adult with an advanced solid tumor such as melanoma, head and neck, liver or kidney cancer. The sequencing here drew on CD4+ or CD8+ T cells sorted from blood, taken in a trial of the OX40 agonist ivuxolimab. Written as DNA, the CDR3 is TGTGCCAGCAGTTTAGGGTACGAGCAGTACTTC. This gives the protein CASSLGYEQYF.